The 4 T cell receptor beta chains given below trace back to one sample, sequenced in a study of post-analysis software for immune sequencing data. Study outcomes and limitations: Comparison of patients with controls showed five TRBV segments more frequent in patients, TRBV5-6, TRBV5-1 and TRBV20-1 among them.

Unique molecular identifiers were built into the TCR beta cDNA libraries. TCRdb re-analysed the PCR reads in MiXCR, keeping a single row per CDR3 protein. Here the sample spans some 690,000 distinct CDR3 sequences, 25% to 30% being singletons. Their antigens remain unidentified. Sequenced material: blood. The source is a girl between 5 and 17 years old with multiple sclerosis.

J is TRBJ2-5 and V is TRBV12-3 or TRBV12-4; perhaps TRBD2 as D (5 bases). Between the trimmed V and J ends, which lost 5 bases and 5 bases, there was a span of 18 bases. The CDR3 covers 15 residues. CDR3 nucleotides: TGTGCCAGCAGTCCAGAGGGTGAGAGGAGGGAGACCCAGTACTTC. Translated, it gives CASSPEGERRETQYF.

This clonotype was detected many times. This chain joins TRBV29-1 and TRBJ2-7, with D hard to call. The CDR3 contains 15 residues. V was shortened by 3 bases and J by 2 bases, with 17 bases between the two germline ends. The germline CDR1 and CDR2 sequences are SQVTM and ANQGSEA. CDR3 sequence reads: CSVDWASSRPYEQYF. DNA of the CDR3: TGCAGCGTTGATTGGGCTTCCTCACGACCCTACGAGCAGTACTTC.

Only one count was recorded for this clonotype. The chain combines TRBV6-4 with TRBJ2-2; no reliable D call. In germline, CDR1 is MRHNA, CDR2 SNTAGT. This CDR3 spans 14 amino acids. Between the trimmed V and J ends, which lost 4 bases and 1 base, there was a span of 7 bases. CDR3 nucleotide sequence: TGTGCCAGCAGTGGAACACAGAACACCGGGGAGCTGTTTTTT. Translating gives CASSGTQNTGELFF.

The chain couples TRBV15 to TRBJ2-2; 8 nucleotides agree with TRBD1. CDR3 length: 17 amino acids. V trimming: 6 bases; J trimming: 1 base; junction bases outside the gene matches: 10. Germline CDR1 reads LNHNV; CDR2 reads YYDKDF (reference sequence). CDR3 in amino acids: CATSPPPGTGNTGELFF. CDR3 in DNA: TGTGCCACCAGTCCACCCCCAGGGACAGGGAACACCGGGGAGCTGTTTTTT.